The 8 T cell receptor beta chains in this list originate from one sample, sequenced in a study of early T cells in non-severe SARS-CoV-2 infection. TCRdb fed the 5' RACE reads into MiXCR, producing one record per CDR3 protein. The sample has tens of thousands of distinct CDR3 sequences, about a tenth seen once; the top ten hold about a sixth. Source: whole blood, taken at baseline. All receptors come from an adult who was a healthcare worker with PCR-confirmed SARS-CoV-2 infection or an uninfected control (not recorded which).

A few counts support this clonotype. This chain joins TRBV11-3 and TRBJ2-1; 12 bases line up with TRBD2. Germline values: CDR1 SGHNT, CDR2 YENEEA. The ends lost 4 bases at V and 3 bases at J; junction bases unmatched: 4. This CDR3 is 16 amino acids long. CDR3 protein: CASSSRLAGDYNEQFF. CDR3 DNA: TGTGCCAGCAGCTCACGACTAGCGGGAGACTACAATGAGCAGTTCTTC.

Ten or more counts support this clonotype. This rearrangement joins TRBV7-2 to TRBJ2-2; 9 positions agree with TRBD2. Trimming removed 5 bases from V and 4 bases from J; junction bases left unmatched: 14. The CDR3 is 18 amino acids. Germline CDR1 and CDR2: SGHTA and FQGNSA. CDR3 protein: CASSPFQSGRSVTGELFF. The CDR3 DNA reads TGTGCCAGCAGCCCCTTTCAAAGCGGGAGGTCTGTCACCGGGGAGCTGTTTTTT.

This clonotype was seen more than once but under ten times. V usage is TRBV6-5 and J usage is TRBJ2-7; D not resolved. This CDR3 has 14 amino acids. Trimming shortened V by 8 bases and J by 1 base, and 15 bases separated the two germline ends. Germline V gene data show CDR1 as MNHEY and CDR2 as SVGAGI. Written as DNA, the CDR3 is TGTGCCAGCCGTCCCTCTCGAAGATCCTACGAGCAGTACTTC. Translation: CASRPSRRSYEQYF.

In nucleotides, the CDR3 is TGCGCCAGCAGCTTGGAAGGGACACTTGCGCCGGAGACCCAGTACTTC. Translating gives CASSLEGTLAPETQYF. This rearrangement joins TRBV5-1 to TRBJ2-5; D may be TRBD1 (6 bases). Trimming pared 0 bases from V and 5 bases from J, leaving 17 bases between. Per germline, CDR1 SGHRS and CDR2 YFSETQ. This CDR3 has 16 residues. The entire variable domain, with the rest obtained from reference TRBV5-1 and TRBJ2-5, is as follows: KAGVTQTPRYLIKTRGQQVTLSCSPISGHRSVSWYQQTPGQGLQFLFEYFSETQRNKGNFPGRFSGRQFSNSRSEMNVSTLELGDSALYLCASSLEGTLAPETQYFGPGTRLLVL.

This clonotype was detected a few times. The chain links TRBV18 to TRBJ1-5; possible D gene TRBD1, 5 bases. Germline V gives CDR1 KGHSH, CDR2 LQKENI. The ends were cut back, 2 bases at V and 4 bases at J, with 9 bases in the middle. The CDR3 extends over 14 amino acids. Here the CDR3 reads CASSPGALNQPQHF. In DNA form, the CDR3 reads TGTGCCAGCTCACCAGGGGCACTGAATCAGCCCCAGCATTTT.

The chain combines TRBV4-2 with TRBJ2-1; 9 bases align to TRBD2. V was pared by 4 bases and J by 0 bases, with 10 bases of the junction left unmatched. This CDR3 comprises 18 residues. Germline-derived CDR1 and CDR2 are LGHNA and YNFKEQ. CDR3 protein: CASSRELAGLDSYNEQFF. The CDR3 DNA reads as TGTGCCAGCAGCCGAGAGCTAGCGGGGTTGGACTCCTACAATGAGCAGTTCTTC.

This clonotype occurred many times. CDR3 nucleotides: TGTGCCAGTGCAATTTCAGCCGGGACAGGGTTCTACGAGCAGTACTTC. This encodes CASAISAGTGFYEQYF. The V gene is TRBV19, the J gene TRBJ2-7; TRBD1 matches at 9 bases. The CDR3 has 16 amino acids. Germline values: CDR1 LNHDA, CDR2 SQIVND (reference sequence). J was trimmed by 3 bases and V by 8 bases; bases with no gene match: 14. Combining the CDR3 with reference TRBV19 and TRBJ2-7 gives the whole variable domain DGGITQSPKYLFRKEGQNVTLSCEQNLNHDAMYWYRQDPGQGLRLIYYSQIVNDFQKGDIAEGYSVSREKKESFPLTVTSAQKNPTAFYLCASAISAGTGFYEQYFGPGTRLTVT.

This clonotype was picked up many times. The chain is built from TRBV10-3 and TRBJ1-6; D ambiguous. The CDR3 is 13 amino acids. Germline CDR1 and CDR2: ENHRY and SYGVKD. Trimming shortened V by 11 bases and J by 5 bases, and 13 bases separated the two germline ends. The CDR3 loop reads CAARAQNNSPLHF. The CDR3 DNA is TGTGCCGCCCGCGCACAGAATAATTCACCCCTCCACTTT.